One sample yielded the 16 T cell receptor beta chains listed below, sequenced in a study of T cell responses to AZD1222 COVID-19 vaccine (dated by TCRdb to 2020 to 2022). The label giving this sample's time point can be read as: about 28 days (+/-7) after the second vaccine dose. The library was made by the immunoSEQ multiplex PCR assay. TCRdb took over this immuneACCESS table, retaining in-frame rearrangements with V and J assigned. Such tables are incomplete; in checked studies, under half of the missing clones stem from an unresolved V gene, and the remainder is unexplained. Here the sample has some 120,000 clones; about 90% occur a single time. The ten biggest clones cover 1.6% of the sample. The sample in question was peripheral blood, obtained 28 days after the second AZD1222 dose. These TCRs come from an adult who received the AZD1222 COVID-19 vaccine.

The chain joins TRBV19 to TRBJ2-1, with D perhaps TRBD2 (5 bases). V dropped 1 base and J dropped 5 bases, with 12 bases sitting between them. Germline CDR1 and CDR2: LNHDA and SQIVND (reference sequence). This CDR3 is built from 15 residues. Here the CDR3 DNA reads TGTGCCAGTAGTATAGGGACCGGGATCAACAATGAGCAGTTCTTC. Translation gives CASSIGTGINNEQFF.

This clone was observed a single time. The V and J genes are TRBV5-6 and TRBJ2-1, with 9 bases lining up with TRBD2. In germline, CDR1 is SGHDT, CDR2 YYEEEE. This CDR3 contains 18 residues. V was clipped by 0 bases and J by 0 bases; unmatched bases: 7. CDR3 nucleotides: TGTGCCAGCAGCTTGGGGCTAGCGGGGAGAAGCTCCTACAATGAGCAGTTCTTC. Amino acids: CASSLGLAGRSSYNEQFF.

The rearrangement links TRBV19 to TRBJ1-2; D may be TRBD1 (5 bases). V lost 5 bases to trimming and J lost 4 bases, with 20 bases between them. Germline V gene data show CDR1 as LNHDA and CDR2 as SQIVND (reference sequence). The CDR3 runs 16 residues. The CDR3 bases are TGTGCCAGTAGTCCCGAGACAGTTAAAGCTGTCTATGGCTACACCTTC. Its translation is CASSPETVKAVYGYTF.

V usage is TRBV7-8 and J usage is TRBJ2-1; D is unclear. V lost 3 bases and J lost 7, with 7 bases in between. The CDR3 is made up of 12 amino acids. In germline, CDR1 is SGHVS, CDR2 FQNEAQ. This chain's CDR3 is CASSFSKNEQFF. The CDR3 bases are TGTGCCAGCAGCTTTAGTAAAAATGAGCAGTTCTTC.

CDR3 loop: CASSPSFGPSYEQYF. In DNA form, the CDR3 reads TGCGCCAGCAGCCCCTCTTTTGGGCCTTCCTACGAGCAGTACTTC. The chain has TRBV4-1 and TRBJ2-7; D unresolved. The germline V gene has CDR1 MGHRA and CDR2 YSYEKL. Trimming left V 4 bases short and J 1 base short, with 14 bases between. This CDR3 has 15 residues.

The rearrangement uses TRBV10-3 and TRBJ1-5; D might be TRBD1 (6 bases). The V gene lost 10 bases and the J gene lost 4 bases, with 20 bases spanning the gap. The CDR3 runs to 15 residues. Germline V gene data show CDR1 as ENHRY and CDR2 as SYGVKD. The CDR3 bases are TGTGCCACCCAACGGGAGGGGGGGGATAATCAGCCCCAGCATTTT. This encodes CATQREGGDNQPQHF.

The chain combines TRBV19 with TRBJ1-6; D perhaps matches TRBD1 (5 bases). Germline V gene data show CDR1 as LNHDA and CDR2 as SQIVND (reference sequence). The V end was cut by 11 bases, the J end by 1 base, with 18 bases between. The CDR3 is 16 residues long. The CDR3 nucleotides are TGTGCCGGCTCGGTGCAGGGTGGATCCTATAATTCACCCCTCCACTTT. Its protein product is CAGSVQGGSYNSPLHF.

The chain is built from TRBV10-3 and TRBJ1-5, with TRBD1 as a possible D gene (6 bases). The V gene lost 11 bases and the J gene lost 4 bases, with 15 bases spanning the gap. This CDR3 is built from 13 residues. CDR1 ENHRY and CDR2 SYGVKD come from the germline V gene. The CDR3 DNA reads as TGTGCCGCCGACGGAGGGGGGAATCAGCCCCAGCATTTT. It specifies CAADGGGNQPQHF.

The gene calls are TRBV6-5 and TRBJ2-7; D unresolved. CDR1 is MNHEY and CDR2 is SVGAGI in the germline V gene. This CDR3 is 11 amino acids long. Trimming removed 6 bases from V and 5 bases from J, with 8 bases in between. The CDR3 DNA follows: TGTGCCAGCAGGGATGGGAACGAGCAGTACTTC. Amino acids: CASRDGNEQYF.

The V call is TRBV30, the J call TRBJ2-6; TRBD2 might be the D (7 bases). The CDR3 sequence is 24 residues long. Germline V gene data show CDR1 as GTSNPN and CDR2 as SVGIG (reference sequence). V lost 3 bases to trimming and J lost 0 bases, with 36 bases between them. CDR3 DNA: TGTGCCTGGAGCCTCTGGGGGGGAGTTACAGGGATCAAGGGACGGAGCTCTGGGGCCAACGTCCTGACTTTC. This translates into CAWSLWGGVTGIKGRSSGANVLTF. Filled out from reference TRBV30 and TRBJ2-6, the complete variable domain reads SQTIHQWPATLVQPVGSPLSLECTVEGTSNPNLYWYRQAAGRGLQLLFYSVGIGQISSEVPQNLSASRPQDRQFILSSKKLLLSDSGFYLCAWSLWGGVTGIKGRSSGANVLTFGAGSRLTVL.

The chain joins TRBV5-1 to TRBJ2-7, with 7 bases lining up with TRBD2. Germline assignment: CDR1 SGHRS and CDR2 YFSETQ. The CDR3 is 14 amino acids. Trimming cost V 2 bases and J 6 bases; bases outside gene matches: 8. The CDR3 DNA is TGCGCCAGCAGCTTTCGTGGGGGGGACTTCGAGCAGTACTTC. As protein: CASSFRGGDFEQYF.

The chain carries TRBV3-1 (or the pseudogene TRBV3-2) and TRBJ2-5; 9 nucleotides line up with TRBD2. The CDR3 length is 15 residues. Germline trimming cut 6 bases from V and 3 bases from J; bases unmatched to any gene: 8. Germline CDR1 LGHDT, CDR2 YNNKEL (reference sequence). Here the CDR3 DNA reads TGTGCCAGCAGTCCCCGGGCGGGAGGGAAAGAGACCCAGTACTTC. Protein product: CASSPRAGGKETQYF.

The V and J genes are TRBV27 and TRBJ1-1; 7 bases align to TRBD1. Trimming took 6 bases from V and 7 from J; bases not matched to a gene: 11. This CDR3 contains 14 residues. The germline gives CDR1 MNHEY, CDR2 SMNVEV (reference sequence). CDR3: CASRHRDSYFEAFF. The CDR3, as DNA: TGTGCCAGCAGACACCGGGACAGCTATTTTGAAGCTTTCTTT.

This clone was picked up one time. The chain joins TRBV28 to TRBJ2-3; D gene ambiguous. Germline V lookup: CDR1 MDHEN, CDR2 SYDVKM. The V gene lost 5 bases and the J gene lost 2 bases, with 2 bases spanning the gap. CDR3 length: 11 residues. The CDR3 region is CASSLTDTQYF. The CDR3 nucleotides are TGTGCCAGCAGTCTCACAGATACGCAGTATTTT.

This rearrangement joins TRBV5-1 to TRBJ1-1; D is uncertain. Deletions cut 4 bases from V and 1 base from J, with 20 bases between. The CDR3 has 17 residues. Germline CDR1 SGHRS, CDR2 YFSETQ. CDR3 amino acids: CASSPSTGSQENTEAFF. The CDR3 DNA follows: TGCGCCAGCAGCCCGAGTACTGGCTCTCAGGAGAACACTGAAGCTTTCTTT.

This CDR3 reads CASSSGPLLAYEQYF. The CDR3 nucleotides are TGTGCCAGCAGCTCTGGACCTCTTCTCGCCTACGAGCAGTACTTC. The V gene is TRBV14, the J gene TRBJ2-7, with unresolved D. The CDR3 has 15 amino acids. The V gene's germline CDR1 is SGHDN and CDR2 FVKESK. Trimming removed 5 bases from V and 2 bases from J, with 16 bases in between.